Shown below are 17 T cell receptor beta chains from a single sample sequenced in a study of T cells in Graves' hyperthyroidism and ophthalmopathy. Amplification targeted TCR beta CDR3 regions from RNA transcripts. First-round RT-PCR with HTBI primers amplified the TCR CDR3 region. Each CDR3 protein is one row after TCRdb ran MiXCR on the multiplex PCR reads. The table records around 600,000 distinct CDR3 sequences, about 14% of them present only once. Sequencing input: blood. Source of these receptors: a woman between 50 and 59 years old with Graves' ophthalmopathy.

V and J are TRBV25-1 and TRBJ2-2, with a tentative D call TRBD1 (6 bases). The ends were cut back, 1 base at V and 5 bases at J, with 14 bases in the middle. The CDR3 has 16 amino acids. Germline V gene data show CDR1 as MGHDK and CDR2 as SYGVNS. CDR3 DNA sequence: TGTGCCAGCAGTGAATCCGGGACACCATCAACCGGGGAGCTGTTTTTT. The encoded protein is CASSESGTPSTGELFF.

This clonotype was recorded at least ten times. The CDR3 region has the DNA TGTGCCAGCAGTTTCCCCCCCCAGGGCAGGGGGCATTCACCCCTCCACTTT. This gives the protein CASSFPPQGRGHSPLHF. V usage is TRBV27 and J usage is TRBJ1-6; TRBD1 matches at 8 bases. Germline CDR1 is MNHEY and CDR2 is SMNVEV (reference sequence). The CDR3 runs to 17 residues. V trimming: 3 bases; J trimming: 8 bases; junction bases outside the gene matches: 12.

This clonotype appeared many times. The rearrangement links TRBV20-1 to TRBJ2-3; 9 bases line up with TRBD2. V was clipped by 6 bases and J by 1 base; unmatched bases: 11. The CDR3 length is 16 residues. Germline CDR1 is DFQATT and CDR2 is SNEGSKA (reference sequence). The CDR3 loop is CSAGDSGSGGTDTQYF. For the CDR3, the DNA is TGCAGTGCCGGTGATAGCGGGAGCGGCGGCACAGATACGCAGTATTTT.

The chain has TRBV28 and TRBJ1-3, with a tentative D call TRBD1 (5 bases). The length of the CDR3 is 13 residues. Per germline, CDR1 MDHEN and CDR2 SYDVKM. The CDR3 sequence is CSTGTDSGNTIYF. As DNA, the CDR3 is TGTTCTACCGGGACGGACTCTGGAAACACCATATATTTT.

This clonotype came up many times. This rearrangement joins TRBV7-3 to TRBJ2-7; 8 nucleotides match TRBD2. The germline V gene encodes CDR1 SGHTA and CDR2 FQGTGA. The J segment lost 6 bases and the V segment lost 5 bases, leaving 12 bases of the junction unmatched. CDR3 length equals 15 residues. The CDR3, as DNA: TGTGCCAGCAGCCCCAAGGCGGGAGGATCTGGCGAGCAGTACTTC. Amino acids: CASSPKAGGSGEQYF.

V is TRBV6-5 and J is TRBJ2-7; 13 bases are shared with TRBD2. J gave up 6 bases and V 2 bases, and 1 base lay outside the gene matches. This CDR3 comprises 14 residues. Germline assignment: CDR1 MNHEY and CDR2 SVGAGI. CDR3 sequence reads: CASSYGTSGVEQYF. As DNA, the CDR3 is TGTGCCAGCAGTTACGGGACTAGCGGGGTCGAGCAGTACTTC.

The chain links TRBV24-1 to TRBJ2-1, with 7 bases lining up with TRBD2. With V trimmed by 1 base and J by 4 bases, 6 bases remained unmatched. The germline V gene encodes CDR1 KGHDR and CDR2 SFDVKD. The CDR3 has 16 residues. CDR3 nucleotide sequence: TGTGCCACCAGTGATTTCGCGGGAGCCCTTTACAATGAGCAGTTCTTC. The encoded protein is CATSDFAGALYNEQFF.

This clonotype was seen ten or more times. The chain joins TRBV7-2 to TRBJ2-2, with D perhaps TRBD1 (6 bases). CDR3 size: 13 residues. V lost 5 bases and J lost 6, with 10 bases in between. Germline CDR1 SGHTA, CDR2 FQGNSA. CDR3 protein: CASSIRQAGELFF. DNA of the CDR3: TGTGCCAGCAGCATAAGACAGGCCGGGGAGCTGTTTTTT.

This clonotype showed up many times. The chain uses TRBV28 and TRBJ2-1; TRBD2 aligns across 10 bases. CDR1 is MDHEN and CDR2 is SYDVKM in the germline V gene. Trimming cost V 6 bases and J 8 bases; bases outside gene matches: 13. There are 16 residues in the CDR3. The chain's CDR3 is CASSIKGTSAIYEQFF. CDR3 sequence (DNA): TGTGCCAGCAGCATCAAAGGGACTAGCGCCATTTATGAGCAGTTCTTC.

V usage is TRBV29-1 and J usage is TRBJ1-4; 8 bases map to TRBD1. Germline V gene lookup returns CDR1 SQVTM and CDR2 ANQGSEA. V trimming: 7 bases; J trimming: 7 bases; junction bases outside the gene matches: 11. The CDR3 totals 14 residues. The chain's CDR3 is CSAVLTGGGEKLFF. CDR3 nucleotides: TGCAGCGCCGTACTCACAGGGGGTGGTGAAAAACTGTTTTTT.

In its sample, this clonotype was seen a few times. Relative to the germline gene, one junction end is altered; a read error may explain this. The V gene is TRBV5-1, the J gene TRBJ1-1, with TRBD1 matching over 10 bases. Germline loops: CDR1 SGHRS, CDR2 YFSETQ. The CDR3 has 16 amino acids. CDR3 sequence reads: CASSSGTGVSNTEAFF. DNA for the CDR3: TGTGCCAGCAGCTCCGGGACAGGGGTATCAAACACTGAAGCTTTCTTT.

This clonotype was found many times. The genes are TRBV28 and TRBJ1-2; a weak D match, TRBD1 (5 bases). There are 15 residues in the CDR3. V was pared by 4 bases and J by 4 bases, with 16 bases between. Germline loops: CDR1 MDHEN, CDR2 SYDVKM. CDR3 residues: CASSSSTFGGYGYTF. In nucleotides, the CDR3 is TGTGCCAGCAGTTCTTCTACCTTCGGGGGCTATGGCTACACCTTC.

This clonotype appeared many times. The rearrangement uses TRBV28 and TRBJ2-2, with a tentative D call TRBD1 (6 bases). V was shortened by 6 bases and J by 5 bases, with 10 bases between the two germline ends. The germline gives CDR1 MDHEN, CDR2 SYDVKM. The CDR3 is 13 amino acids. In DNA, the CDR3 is TGTGCCAGCAGGGTCACAGGGACCGGGGAGCTGTTTTTT. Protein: CASRVTGTGELFF.

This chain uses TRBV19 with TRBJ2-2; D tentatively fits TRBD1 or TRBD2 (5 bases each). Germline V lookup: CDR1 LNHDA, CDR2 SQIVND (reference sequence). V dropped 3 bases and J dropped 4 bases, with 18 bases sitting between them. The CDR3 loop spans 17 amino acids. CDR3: CASSIFLRGPSTGELFF. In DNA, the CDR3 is TGTGCCAGTAGTATTTTCCTCCGGGGCCCCAGCACCGGGGAGCTGTTTTTT. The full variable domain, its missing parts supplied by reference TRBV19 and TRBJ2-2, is DGGITQSPKYLFRKEGQNVTLSCEQNLNHDAMYWYRQDPGQGLRLIYYSQIVNDFQKGDIAEGYSVSREKKESFPLTVTSAQKNPTAFYLCASSIFLRGPSTGELFFGEGSRLTVL.

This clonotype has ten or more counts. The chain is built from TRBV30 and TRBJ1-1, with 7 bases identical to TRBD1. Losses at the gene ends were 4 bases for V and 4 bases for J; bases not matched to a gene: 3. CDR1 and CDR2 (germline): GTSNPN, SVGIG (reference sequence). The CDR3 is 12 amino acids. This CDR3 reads CAWIDRVTEAFF. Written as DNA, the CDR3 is TGTGCCTGGATAGACAGGGTCACTGAAGCTTTCTTT.

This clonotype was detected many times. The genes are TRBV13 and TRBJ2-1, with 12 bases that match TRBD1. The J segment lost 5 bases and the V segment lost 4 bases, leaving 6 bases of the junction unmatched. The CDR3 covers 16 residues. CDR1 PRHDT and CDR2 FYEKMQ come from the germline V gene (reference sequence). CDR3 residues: CASSSVGQGADNEQFF. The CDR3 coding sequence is TGTGCCAGCAGCTCCGTGGGACAGGGGGCGGACAATGAGCAGTTCTTC.

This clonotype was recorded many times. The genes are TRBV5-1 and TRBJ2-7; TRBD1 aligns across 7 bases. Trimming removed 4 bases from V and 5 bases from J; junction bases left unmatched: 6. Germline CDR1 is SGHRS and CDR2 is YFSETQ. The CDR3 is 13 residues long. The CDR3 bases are TGCGCCAGCAGCCAGGGACAGAATGACGAGCAGTACTTC. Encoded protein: CASSQGQNDEQYF.